This TCR beta chain is from a study of shared clonotypes between healthy human individuals. The assay was immunoSEQ multiplex PCR, and TCRdb's table has in-frame clones only and misses some. The table shows roughly 2.2 million clones, with around 92% occurring only once. Germline V gene lookup returns CDR1 MNHEY and CDR2 SVGAGI. The J segment lost 6 bases and the V segment lost 10 bases, leaving 6 bases of the junction unmatched. CDR3 length: 13 amino acids. The receptor was derived from a man younger than 30 in good health. Some clones in this sample may be carry-over from other donors' samples. The gene calls are TRBV6-5 and TRBJ1-5; 10 nucleotides align to TRBD1. Sequenced: naive CD4+ T cells from PBMCs. Subset indicated: CD45RA+ positively selected. This chain's CDR3 is CATKGQGLQPQHF. CDR3 nucleotide sequence: TGTGCCACAAAGGGACAGGGGCTTCAGCCCCAGCATTTT.